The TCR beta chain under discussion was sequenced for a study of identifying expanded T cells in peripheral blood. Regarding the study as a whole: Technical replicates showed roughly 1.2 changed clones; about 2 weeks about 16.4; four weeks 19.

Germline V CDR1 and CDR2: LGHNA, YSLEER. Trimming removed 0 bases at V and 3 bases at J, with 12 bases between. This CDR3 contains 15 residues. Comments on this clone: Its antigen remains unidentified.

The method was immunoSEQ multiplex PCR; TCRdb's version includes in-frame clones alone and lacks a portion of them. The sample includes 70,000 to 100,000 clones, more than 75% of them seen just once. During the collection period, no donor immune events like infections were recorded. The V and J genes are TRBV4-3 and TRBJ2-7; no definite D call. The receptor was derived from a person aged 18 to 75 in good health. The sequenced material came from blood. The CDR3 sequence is CASSQDRGSLYEQYF. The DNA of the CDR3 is TGCGCCAGCAGCCAAGATAGAGGTAGCCTCTACGAGCAGTACTTC.